These 16 T cell receptor beta chains originate from one sample sequenced in a study of T cell responses to AZD1222 COVID-19 vaccine. Clones were sequenced by immunoSEQ multiplex PCR, and TCRdb holds only the in-frame ones, with some missing. This sample has 130,000 to 150,000 clones, with more than 85% found just once. Specimen: peripheral blood, collected after recovery from COVID-19. The receptors originated from an adult who had recovered from COVID-19.

This chain links TRBV11-2 with TRBJ1-6, with TRBD1 matching over 8 bases. J was trimmed by 0 bases and V by 3 bases; bases with no gene match: 10. From germline, CDR1 is SGHAT and CDR2 FQNNGV. This CDR3 contains 19 residues. CDR3 sequence reads: CASSFHRTGPSSYNSPLHF. The DNA of the CDR3 is TGTGCCAGCAGCTTCCACCGGACAGGGCCAAGCTCCTATAATTCACCCCTCCACTTT.

The rearrangement joins TRBV29-1 to TRBJ1-1, with a tentative D call TRBD1 (5 bases). Looked up from germline, CDR1 is SQVTM and CDR2 is ANQGSEA. This CDR3 comprises 11 residues. V was cut by 2 bases and J by 4 bases, with 5 bases left in between. DNA of the CDR3: TGCAGCGTTGAACAGGGCACTGAAGCTTTCTTT. It is translated as CSVEQGTEAFF.

The genes are TRBV12-3 or TRBV12-4 and TRBJ2-3; D gene uncertain. The CDR3 is 13 residues long. Between the trimmed V and J ends, which lost 1 base and 0 bases, there was a span of 2 bases. The CDR3 loop reads CASSLGSTDTQYF. CDR3 sequence (DNA): TGTGCCAGCAGTTTAGGGAGCACAGATACGCAGTATTTT.

The chain joins TRBV9 to TRBJ1-4; 11 nucleotides line up with TRBD1. CDR1 is SGDLS, CDR2 YYNGEE, per germline. V was pared by 2 bases and J by 8 bases, with 8 bases of the junction left unmatched. CDR3 length equals 16 residues. CDR3: CASSVDPGTGGEKLFF. CDR3 sequence (DNA): TGTGCCAGCAGCGTGGACCCCGGGACAGGGGGAGAAAAACTGTTTTTT. The whole variable domain, filled in from reference TRBV9 and TRBJ1-4, reads DSGVTQTPKHLITATGQRVTLRCSPRSGDLSVYWYQQSLDQGLQFLIQYYNGEERAKGNILERFSAQQFPDLHSELNLSSLELGDSALYFCASSVDPGTGGEKLFFGSGTQLSVL.

This chain connects TRBV18 to TRBJ1-1; a weak D match, TRBD1 (5 bases). The CDR3 length is 14 residues. V lost 4 bases and J 5 bases, leaving 14 bases between the germline ends. Per germline, CDR1 KGHSH and CDR2 LQKENI. CDR3 amino acids: CASSRLRGGTEAFF. The CDR3 nucleotides are TGTGCCAGCTCACGACTTAGGGGAGGGACTGAAGCTTTCTTT.

V and J are TRBV10-3 and TRBJ2-1, with 8 bases aligning to TRBD2. V lost 0 bases and J lost 1; bases outside the gene matches: 2. In germline, CDR1 is ENHRY, CDR2 SYGVKD. The CDR3 loop spans 16 amino acids. CDR3: CAISESSGGSYNEQFF. The CDR3 DNA sequence: TGTGCCATCAGTGAGTCTTCGGGAGGGTCCTACAATGAGCAGTTCTTC.

This sequence joins TRBV30 and TRBJ2-1; TRBD2 matches at 10 bases. V gave up 4 bases and J gave up 5 bases; unmatched junction bases: 5. This CDR3 is built from 14 residues. From germline, CDR1 is GTSNPN and CDR2 SVGIG (reference sequence). The CDR3 DNA reads as TGTGCCTGGACCCCCGGACTAGCGGACAATGAGCAGTTCTTC. Amino acids: CAWTPGLADNEQFF. Combining the CDR3 with reference TRBV30 and TRBJ2-1 gives the whole variable domain SQTIHQWPATLVQPVGSPLSLECTVEGTSNPNLYWYRQAAGRGLQLLFYSVGIGQISSEVPQNLSASRPQDRQFILSSKKLLLSDSGFYLCAWTPGLADNEQFFGPGTRLTVL.

This clone was seen only a few times. The J gene is TRBJ2-3, the V gene TRBV9; TRBD2 agrees at 13 bases. The CDR3 spans 17 residues. The junction had 9 bases not matched to a gene; V was cut back by 3 bases and J by 5 bases. Germline values: CDR1 SGDLS, CDR2 YYNGEE. CDR3 in DNA: TGTGCCAGCAGCGCAGGACTAGCGGGAGCGCTGGGAGATACGCAGTATTTT. It yields the protein CASSAGLAGALGDTQYF.

This clone was observed once. The genes are TRBV7-3 and TRBJ2-3; D possibly corresponds to TRBD2 (6 bases). CDR3 length equals 16 residues. Trimming took 5 bases from V and 2 from J, leaving 17 bases between them. Germline V gene data show CDR1 as SGHTA and CDR2 as FQGTGA. CDR3 protein: CASSERPGLDTDTQYF. The CDR3 bases are TGTGCCAGCAGCGAACGACCGGGACTGGACACAGATACGCAGTATTTT.

V and J are TRBV3-1 (or the pseudogene TRBV3-2) and TRBJ2-5; D might be TRBD2 (6 bases). Germline V gives CDR1 LGHDT, CDR2 YNNKEL (reference sequence). The CDR3 length is 16 residues. The ends were cut back, 6 bases at V and 1 base at J, with 18 bases in the middle. CDR3 sequence: CASSYGGRLSQETQYF. For the CDR3, the DNA is TGTGCCAGCAGTTACGGAGGGAGACTATCCCAAGAGACCCAGTACTTC.

The V gene is TRBV9, the J gene TRBJ2-7, with 9 positions matching TRBD1. With V trimmed by 0 bases and J by 3 bases, 4 bases remained unmatched. The CDR3 runs to 15 residues. CDR1 SGDLS and CDR2 YYNGEE come from the germline V gene. CDR3 DNA: TGTGCCAGCAGCGTAGGGCGGACAGGGGTCTACGAGCAGTACTTC. Its translation: CASSVGRTGVYEQYF.

The chain has TRBV28 and TRBJ2-2, with D perhaps matching TRBD2 (6 bases). Germline lookup yields CDR1 MDHEN and CDR2 SYDVKM. The CDR3 spans 15 residues. V was trimmed by 5 bases and J by 1 base, leaving 11 bases between them. The CDR3 DNA reads TGTGCCAGCAGTAACGCGGGGCTGAACACCGGGGAGCTGTTTTTT. Residues: CASSNAGLNTGELFF. The full variable domain, with the rest looked up from reference TRBV28 and TRBJ2-2, is DVKVTQSSRYLVKRTGEKVFLECVQDMDHENMFWYRQDPGLGLRLIYFSYDVKMKEKGDIPEGYSVSREKKERFSLILESASTNQTSMYLCASSNAGLNTGELFFGEGSRLTVL.

This chain connects TRBV15 to TRBJ2-7; TRBD1 matches at 7 bases. After removal of 0 bases from V and 2 bases from J, the junction contained 4 bases not matched to a gene. This CDR3 is 15 amino acids long. Germline lookup yields CDR1 LNHNV and CDR2 YYDKDF (reference sequence). The CDR3 DNA reads as TGTGCCACCAGCAGAGAGGCAGGGGGAACCTACGAGCAGTACTTC. Amino acid sequence: CATSREAGGTYEQYF.

The chain employs TRBV30 and TRBJ1-3; TRBD1 matches 7 bases. With V trimmed by 0 bases and J by 0 bases, 11 bases remained unmatched. The CDR3 consists of 18 residues. The germline V gene encodes CDR1 GTSNPN and CDR2 SVGIG (reference sequence). The CDR3 DNA reads as TGTGCCTGGAGTGTACGAAGACAGGGTACTTTCTCTGGAAACACCATATATTTT. Amino acid sequence: CAWSVRRQGTFSGNTIYF.

This chain joins TRBV20-1 and TRBJ2-3; D ambiguous. This CDR3 is built from 11 residues. CDR1 is DFQATT, CDR2 SNEGSKA, per germline (reference sequence). V lost 5 bases, J lost 3 bases, and 6 bases lay in between. The CDR3: CSALKTDTQYF. CDR3 in DNA: TGCAGTGCTCTGAAGACAGATACGCAGTATTTT.

This chain joins TRBV6-5 and TRBJ2-1; the match to TRBD2 covers 8 bases. Germline loops: CDR1 MNHEY, CDR2 SVGAGI. V lost 6 bases to trimming and J lost 0 bases; unmatched junction nucleotides: 7. The CDR3 covers 16 residues. The CDR3: CASSYGRGSSYNEQFF. The DNA of the CDR3 is TGTGCCAGCAGCTACGGGAGGGGGAGCTCCTACAATGAGCAGTTCTTC.